The clone carrying this T cell receptor (beta chain) has just a few counts. Germline CDR1 reads LGHDT; CDR2 reads YNNKEL (reference sequence). V dropped 4 bases and J dropped 6; count of bases not matched to a gene: 8. This CDR3 is built from 15 residues. These data belong to a study of regulatory T cells in long-lasting Graves disease. Assembly of TCR beta libraries relied on iRepertoire HTBI primers together with Arm-PCR of CDR3 regions. Original methodology: About 62 TRBV and 12 to 15 TRBJ segments were identified across samples. Each CDR3 protein is one row after TCRdb ran MiXCR on the multiplex PCR reads. These V and J calls are TCRdb output, not the study's own analysis. The table shows about 560,000 distinct CDR3 sequences, with around 16% occurring only once. Time point in this sample: newly diagnosed GD, antithyroid drugs for less than 3 months. From RNA extracted from PBMCs, the TCR library was made.

This sample was also put to use in a study of T cells in Graves' hyperthyroidism and ophthalmopathy.

The V gene is TRBV3-1, the J gene TRBJ1-5; 8 bases map to TRBD1. The source was peripheral blood mononuclear cells (PBMCs), collected at new diagnosis, from a patient treated with antithyroid drugs. The sequence derives from a man aged 18 to 30 with Graves disease. The CDR3 nucleotides read TGTGCCAGCAGCCCCCAACCAGGGGGCGGTCAGCCCCAGCATTTT. Its translation is CASSPQPGGGQPQHF.